The clone carrying this T cell receptor beta chain was recorded once. No antigen is known for it. The source of the sample is a study of somatic mutations in cytotoxic T cells in rheumatoid arthritis. Study in general: No treatment had yet been given when patient blood (around 27 ml EDTA) was drawn, right after diagnosis. Among the T-cell populations stained with V beta antibodies, some were separated by flow sorting at nearly 100% purity, including V beta1+ cells whose TCRB was sequenced.

Study-wide results and limits: Neither rheumatoid arthritis patients nor age-matched healthy controls had significantly different CD8+ T-cell clonality from the other group.

TCRdb keeps only in-frame clones here, not all; method: immunoSEQ multiplex PCR. This sample carries approximately 11,000 clones, about 80% of them seen once, and the ten largest clones take roughly 9%. Purity of the CD4+ and CD8+ cells, isolated by positive magnetic bead selection, was checked by flow cytometry. Sequenced input: CD8+ T cells sorted from blood. The clonotype comes from an older woman with rheumatoid arthritis.

CDR3 sequence: CASSSTSATDTQYF. CDR3 coding DNA: TGCGCCAGCAGTTCGACTAGCGCCACAGATACGCAGTATTTT. This rearrangement joins TRBV10-2 to TRBJ2-3; TRBD2 matches at 8 bases. Looked up from germline, CDR1 is WSHSY and CDR2 is SAAADI. J lost 2 bases, V lost 5 bases, and 3 bases had no gene match. This CDR3 has 14 amino acids.